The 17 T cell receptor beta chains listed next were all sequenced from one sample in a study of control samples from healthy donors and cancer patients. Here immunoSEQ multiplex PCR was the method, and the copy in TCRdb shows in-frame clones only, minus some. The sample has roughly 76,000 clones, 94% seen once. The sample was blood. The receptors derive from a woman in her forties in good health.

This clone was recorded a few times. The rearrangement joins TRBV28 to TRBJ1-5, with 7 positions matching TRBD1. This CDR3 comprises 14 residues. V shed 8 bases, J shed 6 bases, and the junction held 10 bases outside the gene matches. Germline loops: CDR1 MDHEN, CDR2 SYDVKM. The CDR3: CASEQGVSGQPQHF. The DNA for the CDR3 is TGTGCCAGCGAGCAGGGGGTGTCGGGTCAGCCCCAGCATTTT.

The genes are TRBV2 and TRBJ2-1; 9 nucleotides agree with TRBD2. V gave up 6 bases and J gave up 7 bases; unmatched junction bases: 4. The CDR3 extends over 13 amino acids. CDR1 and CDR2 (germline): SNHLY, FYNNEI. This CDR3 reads CASRWTSVNEQFF. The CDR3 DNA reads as TGTGCCAGCAGGTGGACTAGCGTGAATGAGCAGTTCTTC.

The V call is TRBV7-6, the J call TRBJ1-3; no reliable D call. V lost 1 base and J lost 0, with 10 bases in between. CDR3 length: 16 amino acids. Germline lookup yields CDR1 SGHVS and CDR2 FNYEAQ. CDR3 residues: CASSLDPLSSGNTIYF. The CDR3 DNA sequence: TGTGCCAGCAGCTTAGACCCGTTGAGCTCTGGAAACACCATATATTTT.

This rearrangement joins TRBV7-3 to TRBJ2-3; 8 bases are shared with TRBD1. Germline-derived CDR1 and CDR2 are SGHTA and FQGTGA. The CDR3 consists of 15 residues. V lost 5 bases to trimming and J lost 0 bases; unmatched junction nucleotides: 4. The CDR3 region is CASSVQGGSTDTQYF. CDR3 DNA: TGTGCCAGCAGCGTACAGGGGGGAAGCACAGATACGCAGTATTTT.

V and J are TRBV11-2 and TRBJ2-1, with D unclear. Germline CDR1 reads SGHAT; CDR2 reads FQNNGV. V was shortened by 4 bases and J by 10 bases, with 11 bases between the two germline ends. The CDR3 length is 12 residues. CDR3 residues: CASSSGRKEQFF. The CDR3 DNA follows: TGTGCCAGCAGCTCCGGTAGGAAAGAGCAGTTCTTC.

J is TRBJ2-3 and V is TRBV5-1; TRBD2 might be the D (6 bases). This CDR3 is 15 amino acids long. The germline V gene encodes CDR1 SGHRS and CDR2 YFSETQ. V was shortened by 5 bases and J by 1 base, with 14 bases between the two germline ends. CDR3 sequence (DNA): TGCGCCAGCAGAACTCTCGGAGGGGGCACAGATACGCAGTATTTT. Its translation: CASRTLGGGTDTQYF.

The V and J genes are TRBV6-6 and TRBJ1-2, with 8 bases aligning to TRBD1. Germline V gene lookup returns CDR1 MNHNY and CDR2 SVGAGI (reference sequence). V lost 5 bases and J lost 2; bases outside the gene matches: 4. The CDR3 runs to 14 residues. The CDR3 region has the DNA TGTGCCAGCAGTGAGCAGGGGGCGAACTATGGCTACACCTTC. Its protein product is CASSEQGANYGYTF.

CDR3 loop: CASSVSQGTPTDEQYF. The CDR3 DNA reads TGTGCCAGCAGTGTAAGTCAGGGGACCCCAACCGACGAGCAGTACTTC. V is TRBV2 and J is TRBJ2-7, with D maybe TRBD1 (6 bases). The CDR3 consists of 16 residues. Germline loops: CDR1 SNHLY, CDR2 FYNNEI. Trimming stripped 4 bases from V and 5 bases from J, with 21 bases between. The complete variable domain, with remaining parts taken from reference TRBV2 and TRBJ2-7, reads EPEVTQTPSHQVTQMGQEVILRCVPISNHLYFYWYRQILGQKVEFLVSFYNNEISEKSEIFDDQFSVERPDGSNFTLKIRSTKLEDSAMYFCASSVSQGTPTDEQYFGPGTRLTVT.

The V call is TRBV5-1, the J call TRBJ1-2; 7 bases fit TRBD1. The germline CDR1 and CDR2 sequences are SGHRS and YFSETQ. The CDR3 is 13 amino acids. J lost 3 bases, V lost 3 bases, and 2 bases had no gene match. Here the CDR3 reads CASSYQGDYGYTF. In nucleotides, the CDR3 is TGCGCCAGCAGCTACCAGGGGGACTATGGCTACACCTTC. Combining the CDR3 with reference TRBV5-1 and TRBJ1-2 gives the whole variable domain KAGVTQTPRYLIKTRGQQVTLSCSPISGHRSVSWYQQTPGQGLQFLFEYFSETQRNKGNFPGRFSGRQFSNSRSEMNVSTLELGDSALYLCASSYQGDYGYTFGSGTRLTVV.

This CDR3 is CASSIGTGWNTEAFF. The CDR3 region has the DNA TGTGCCAGTAGTATAGGGACAGGGTGGAACACTGAAGCTTTCTTT. The chain couples TRBV19 to TRBJ1-1; 8 bases fit TRBD1. The CDR3 extends over 15 amino acids. Germline V gives CDR1 LNHDA, CDR2 SQIVND (reference sequence). V trimming: 1 base; J trimming: 1 base; junction bases outside the gene matches: 2.

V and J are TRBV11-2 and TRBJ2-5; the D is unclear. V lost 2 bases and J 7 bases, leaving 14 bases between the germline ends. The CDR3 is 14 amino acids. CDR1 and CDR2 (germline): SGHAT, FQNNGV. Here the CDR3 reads CASSLWFSTGTQYF. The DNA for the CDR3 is TGTGCCAGCAGCTTATGGTTCTCTACCGGGACCCAGTACTTC.

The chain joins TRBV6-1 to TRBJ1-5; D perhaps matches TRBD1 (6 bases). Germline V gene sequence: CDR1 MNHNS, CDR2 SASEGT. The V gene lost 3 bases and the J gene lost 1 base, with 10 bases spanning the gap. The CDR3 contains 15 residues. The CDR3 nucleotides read TGTGCCAGCAGTGACGACAGGCGGAGCAATCAGCCCCAGCATTTT. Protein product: CASSDDRRSNQPQHF.

CDR3 coding DNA: TGTGCCAGCAACCCCCCGGACAATGAGCAGTTCTTC. Amino acids: CASNPPDNEQFF. The chain joins TRBV7-9 to TRBJ2-1; D is unclear. This CDR3 region has 12 residues. Germline loops: CDR1 SEHNR, CDR2 FQNEAQ (reference sequence). V lost 7 bases and J lost 5, with 9 bases in between.

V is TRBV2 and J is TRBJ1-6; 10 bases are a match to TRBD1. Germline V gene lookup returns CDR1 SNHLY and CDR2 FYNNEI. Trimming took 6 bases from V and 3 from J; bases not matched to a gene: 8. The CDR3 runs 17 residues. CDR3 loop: CASRDPGQGFYNSPLHF. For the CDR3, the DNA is TGTGCCAGCAGGGATCCGGGACAGGGGTTCTATAATTCACCCCTCCACTTT.

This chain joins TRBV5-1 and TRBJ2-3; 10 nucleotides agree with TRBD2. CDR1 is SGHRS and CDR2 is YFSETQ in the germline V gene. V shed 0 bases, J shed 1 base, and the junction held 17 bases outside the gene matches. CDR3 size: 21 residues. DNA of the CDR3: TGCGCCAGCAGCTTGGAATGGGGGGCGTCGACTAGCGGGCGGCGCACAGATACGCAGTATTTT. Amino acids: CASSLEWGASTSGRRTDTQYF.

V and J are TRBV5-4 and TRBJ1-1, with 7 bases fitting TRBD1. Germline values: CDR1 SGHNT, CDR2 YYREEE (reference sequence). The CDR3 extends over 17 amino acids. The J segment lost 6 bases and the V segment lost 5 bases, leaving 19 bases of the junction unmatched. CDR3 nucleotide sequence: TGTGCCAGCAGTCTCGGAAGAGGGGGCGCGTTTTCCTCTGAAGCTTTCTTT. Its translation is CASSLGRGGAFSSEAFF.

CDR3 sequence reads: CASSSGGGRETQYF. Here the CDR3 DNA reads TGTGCCAGCAGTTCTGGGGGAGGGCGAGAGACCCAGTACTTC. The chain is built from TRBV2 and TRBJ2-5, with 7 bases matching TRBD2. This CDR3 has 14 amino acids. Germline loops: CDR1 SNHLY, CDR2 FYNNEI. Unmatched junction bases numbered 7, after V lost 5 bases and J lost 4 bases.